These T cell receptor beta chains were read from a single sample in a study of EBV T-cell therapy then PD-1 blockade in nasopharyngeal carcinoma. Sequencing used immunoSEQ multiplex PCR; TCRdb keeps in-frame clones, though not all of them. The data hold around 13,000 clones, with 80% to 90% observed a single time. No antigen has been assigned to these receptors. The sequenced sample was CD8+ T cells from blood, obtained around day 100 from a patient whose treatment included autologous EBV-specific T cells and nivolumab. These TCRs come from a man aged 40-50 years with nasopharyngeal carcinoma. Both conserved end residues are part of each CDR3. Fields, in order: clone size, D gene, V gene, J gene, CDR3 DNA, CDR3 protein. D genes are given only for firm matches. Rows may omit the clone size; those that give it use once, few, many or a size class.

clone_size: .; d_call: .; v_call: TRBV7-6; j_call: TRBJ2-2; cdr3_nt: TGTGCCAGCAGCTTAGAGGGGTTCGGGGAGCTGTTTTTT; cdr3_aa: CASSLEGFGELFF
clone_size: .; d_call: .; v_call: TRBV4-3; j_call: TRBJ1-5; cdr3_nt: TGCGCCAGCAGCCAAGATCAGGATTATCAGCCCCAGCATTTT; cdr3_aa: CASSQDQDYQPQHF
clone_size: .; d_call: TRBD1; v_call: TRBV30; j_call: TRBJ1-2; cdr3_nt: TGTGCCTGGAACCCCCGGGACAGGGACGTGGGTGGCTACACCTTC; cdr3_aa: CAWNPRDRDVGGYTF
clone_size: .; d_call: TRBD2; v_call: TRBV24-1; j_call: TRBJ2-5; cdr3_nt: TGTGCCACCAGTAGAAGCGGGGGGCGAGAGACCCAGTACTTC; cdr3_aa: CATSRSGGRETQYF
clone_size: .; d_call: TRBD2; v_call: TRBV7-8; j_call: TRBJ2-1; cdr3_nt: TGTGCCAGCAGCTTAGCGCTTGGGGGGGATCCCAATGAGCAGTTCTTC; cdr3_aa: CASSLALGGDPNEQFF
clone_size: .; d_call: TRBD2; v_call: TRBV19; j_call: TRBJ2-1; cdr3_nt: TGTGCCAGTAACCCACGGGGGGTCTCCTACAATGAGCAGTTCTTC; cdr3_aa: CASNPRGVSYNEQFF
clone_size: .; d_call: .; v_call: TRBV27; j_call: TRBJ1-5; cdr3_nt: TGTGCCAGCAGTTTTTCCAGGAATCAGCCCCAGCATTTT; cdr3_aa: CASSFSRNQPQHF
clone_size: .; d_call: TRBD1; v_call: TRBV3-1/TRBV3-2; j_call: TRBJ1-6; cdr3_nt: TGTGCCAGCAACGACAGGGGCTTTTCACCCCTCCACTTT; cdr3_aa: CASNDRGFSPLHF
clone_size: .; d_call: .; v_call: TRBV25-1; j_call: TRBJ2-5; cdr3_nt: TGTGCCAGCAGTGAATTCGGAGAGACCCAGTACTTC; cdr3_aa: CASSEFGETQYF
clone_size: .; d_call: .; v_call: TRBV11-3; j_call: TRBJ2-7; cdr3_nt: TGTGCCAGCAGCCCCGGAACCTACGAGCAGTACTTC; cdr3_aa: CASSPGTYEQYF
clone_size: .; d_call: TRBD2; v_call: TRBV2; j_call: TRBJ2-7; cdr3_nt: TGTGCCAGCAGGGAATTGGGACTAGCGATTTGGCAGTACTTC; cdr3_aa: CASRELGLAIWQYF
clone_size: .; d_call: .; v_call: TRBV4-1; j_call: TRBJ1-4; cdr3_nt: TGCGCCAGCAGCCCTGTTAAGGGGGCTAATGAAAAACTGTTTTTT; cdr3_aa: CASSPVKGANEKLFF
clone_size: once; d_call: .; v_call: TRBV23-1; j_call: TRBJ1-1; cdr3_nt: TGCGCCAGCAGTCACAATCGGACAGCTACCATGAACACTGAAGCTTTCTTT; cdr3_aa: CASSHNRTATMNTEAFF
clone_size: .; d_call: .; v_call: TRBV9; j_call: TRBJ1-4; cdr3_nt: TGTGCCAGCAGCGCCAGGGTTAATGAAAAACTGTTTTTT; cdr3_aa: CASSARVNEKLFF
clone_size: few; d_call: .; v_call: TRBV19; j_call: TRBJ1-5; cdr3_nt: TGTGCCAGTAGTATCACCGGGGAAGGGTTTTTTCCCCAGCATTTT; cdr3_aa: CASSITGEGFFPQHF
clone_size: .; d_call: .; v_call: TRBV4-3; j_call: TRBJ2-1; cdr3_nt: TGCGCCAGCAGCCAAGAGACGGGGACTCCCAATGAGCAGTTCTTC; cdr3_aa: CASSQETGTPNEQFF
clone_size: once; d_call: .; v_call: TRBV12-3/TRBV12-4; j_call: TRBJ2-5; cdr3_nt: TGTGCCAGCAGCCTCCCTACAGGGGAGACCCAGTACTTC; cdr3_aa: CASSLPTGETQYF
clone_size: .; d_call: .; v_call: TRBV6-2/TRBV6-3; j_call: TRBJ2-6; cdr3_nt: TGTGCCAGCAGTTACGATGGGGGATCAGGGGCCAACGCCCTGACTTTC; cdr3_aa: CASSYDGGSGANALTF
clone_size: once; d_call: .; v_call: TRBV21-1; j_call: TRBJ2-7; cdr3_nt: TGTGCCAGCAGCAAAGGTAGGACAAAGGGCCTTGGGCAGTACTTC; cdr3_aa: CASSKGRTKGLGQYF
clone_size: once; d_call: .; v_call: TRBV7-8; j_call: TRBJ2-7; cdr3_nt: TGTGCCAGCAGCTTATACGGCATCTCCTACGAGCAGTACTTC; cdr3_aa: CASSLYGISYEQYF
clone_size: .; d_call: .; v_call: TRBV15; j_call: TRBJ1-1; cdr3_nt: TGTGCCACCAGCGCGGGGAGGGGGAAATCTTTCTTT; cdr3_aa: CATSAGRGKSFF
clone_size: .; d_call: .; v_call: TRBV29-1; j_call: TRBJ2-1; cdr3_nt: TGCAGCGTTGAATTCCACAATGAGCAGTTCTTC; cdr3_aa: CSVEFHNEQFF
clone_size: .; d_call: .; v_call: TRBV15; j_call: TRBJ2-6; cdr3_nt: TGTGCCACCAGCAGTCGTCCTGGGGCCAACGTCCTGACTTTC; cdr3_aa: CATSSRPGANVLTF
clone_size: .; d_call: .; v_call: TRBV7-8; j_call: TRBJ1-3; cdr3_nt: TGTGCCAGCAGCTTAGCTCATGGCGGGACTGGAAACACCATATATTTT; cdr3_aa: CASSLAHGGTGNTIYF
clone_size: .; d_call: .; v_call: TRBV6-5; j_call: TRBJ2-7; cdr3_nt: TGTGCCAGCAGTTACTCGAAGGCCCGGAGCTCCTACGAGCAGTACTTC; cdr3_aa: CASSYSKARSSYEQYF
clone_size: .; d_call: .; v_call: TRBV3-1/TRBV3-2; j_call: TRBJ2-2; cdr3_nt: TGTGCCAGCAGCCAATCCGCGACAGGAGACACCGGGGAGCTGTTTTTT; cdr3_aa: CASSQSATGDTGELFF
clone_size: .; d_call: TRBD1; v_call: TRBV14; j_call: TRBJ2-3; cdr3_nt: TGTGCCAGCAGCCACCTCCCAGGGGGTGGGCCAGATACGCAGTATTTT; cdr3_aa: CASSHLPGGGPDTQYF
clone_size: .; d_call: .; v_call: TRBV10-2; j_call: TRBJ1-2; cdr3_nt: TGCGCCAGCAAAGCTGGTGGCTACACCTTC; cdr3_aa: CASKAGGYTF
clone_size: .; d_call: .; v_call: TRBV18; j_call: TRBJ1-6; cdr3_nt: TGTGCCAGCGCAAACGGCCAGGTGAATTCACCCCTCCACTTT; cdr3_aa: CASANGQVNSPLHF
clone_size: .; d_call: .; v_call: TRBV12-3/TRBV12-4; j_call: TRBJ2-1; cdr3_nt: TGTGCCAGCAGTTTAGGTTTGAGGGTTGAGCAGTTCTTC; cdr3_aa: CASSLGLRVEQFF
clone_size: .; d_call: TRBD2; v_call: TRBV6-5; j_call: TRBJ2-3; cdr3_nt: TGTGCCAGCAGTTTCACTAGCGGGGGAAGCACAGATACGCAGTATTTT; cdr3_aa: CASSFTSGGSTDTQYF
clone_size: .; d_call: TRBD2; v_call: TRBV6-2/TRBV6-3; j_call: TRBJ2-3; cdr3_nt: TGTGCCAGCAGTTACAAGCCGTATCCGAGCGGGGGGATAGGGACAGATACGCAGTATTTT; cdr3_aa: CASSYKPYPSGGIGTDTQYF
clone_size: .; d_call: .; v_call: TRBV6-1; j_call: TRBJ2-1; cdr3_nt: TGTGCCAGCAGTGACGATATACAGGTCGCAAGCAATGAGCAGTTCTTC; cdr3_aa: CASSDDIQVASNEQFF
clone_size: .; d_call: .; v_call: TRBV14; j_call: TRBJ2-7; cdr3_nt: TGTGCCAGCAGGGATGACGAGTACGAGCAGTACTTC; cdr3_aa: CASRDDEYEQYF
clone_size: .; d_call: .; v_call: TRBV6-5; j_call: TRBJ1-4; cdr3_nt: TGTGCCAGCAGTTACTCGAGATCTAATGAAAAACTGTTTTTT; cdr3_aa: CASSYSRSNEKLFF
clone_size: .; d_call: TRBD2; v_call: TRBV11-3; j_call: TRBJ2-1; cdr3_nt: TGTGCCAGCAGCTTAGTTGCTAGCGGGGGCATTGACAATGAGCAGTTCTTC; cdr3_aa: CASSLVASGGIDNEQFF
clone_size: .; d_call: TRBD2; v_call: TRBV9; j_call: TRBJ2-3; cdr3_nt: TGTGCCAGCAGTGTAGCGGGGGTTCACACAGATACGCAGTATTTT; cdr3_aa: CASSVAGVHTDTQYF
clone_size: .; d_call: TRBD1; v_call: TRBV6-4; j_call: TRBJ2-6; cdr3_nt: TGTGCCAGCAGCGGACAGGGCTTCTCTGGGGCCAACGTCCTGACTTTC; cdr3_aa: CASSGQGFSGANVLTF
clone_size: .; d_call: TRBD1; v_call: TRBV28; j_call: TRBJ2-7; cdr3_nt: TGTGCCAGCAGTTTTGACAGGGGGCGAGCCGAGCAGTACTTC; cdr3_aa: CASSFDRGRAEQYF
clone_size: .; d_call: TRBD2; v_call: TRBV4-2; j_call: TRBJ2-3; cdr3_nt: TGTGCCAGCACCCCCTTCGACCGGGGGGGCGGGGGCACAGATACGCAGTATTTT; cdr3_aa: CASTPFDRGGGGTDTQYF
clone_size: large; d_call: .; v_call: TRBV4-1; j_call: TRBJ1-5; cdr3_nt: TGCGCCAGCAGCCCGACGGTAACAAGCAATCAGCCCCAGCATTTT; cdr3_aa: CASSPTVTSNQPQHF
clone_size: .; d_call: TRBD1; v_call: TRBV4-1; j_call: TRBJ2-3; cdr3_nt: TGCGCCAGCAGCCAGGGACAGGGGTTGAGGGATACGCAGTATTTT; cdr3_aa: CASSQGQGLRDTQYF
clone_size: .; d_call: .; v_call: TRBV7-9; j_call: TRBJ1-2; cdr3_nt: TGTGCCAGCAGCTTCCACAGCGAGTTATGGCTAGGCACCTTC; cdr3_aa: CASSFHSELWLGTF
clone_size: .; d_call: .; v_call: TRBV19; j_call: TRBJ2-3; cdr3_nt: TGTGCCAGTAGTACCACCTTTGATACGCAGTATTTT; cdr3_aa: CASSTTFDTQYF
clone_size: .; d_call: .; v_call: TRBV6-5; j_call: TRBJ1-2; cdr3_nt: TGTGCCAGCGCCGGGGTGGATTATGGCTACACCTTC; cdr3_aa: CASAGVDYGYTF
clone_size: .; d_call: TRBD1; v_call: TRBV5-6; j_call: TRBJ2-5; cdr3_nt: TGTGCCAGCAGCACCGGGACAGGGGGACAAGAGACCCAGTACTTC; cdr3_aa: CASSTGTGGQETQYF
clone_size: .; d_call: TRBD1; v_call: TRBV27; j_call: TRBJ1-1; cdr3_nt: TGTGCCAGCCGCCCGGGACAGATAAAGAACACTGAAGCTTTCTTT; cdr3_aa: CASRPGQIKNTEAFF
clone_size: .; d_call: .; v_call: TRBV2; j_call: TRBJ2-7; cdr3_nt: TGTGCCTCAGCAGTGGGTACCTACGAGCAGTACTTC; cdr3_aa: CASAVGTYEQYF